This entry lists 30 T cell receptor beta chains sequenced from one sample in a study of identical twins (dated by TCRdb to 2015 to 2016). Receptor amplification or capture employed 5' RACE. The instrument was an Illumina HiSeq 2000. TCRdb applied fastp at Q25 and MiXCR to the public reads, then kept only in-frame beta chains. Each entry is one CDR3 protein sequence, shown with its most common DNA and genes. This sample is represented by about 150,000 distinct CDR3 sequences; under 4.5% of them were singletons. The top ten constitute around 8% of the sample. The sequencing sample was made of memory T cells sorted from blood. The meaning of the sample's cell subset or site label: CD45RO+ enriched T cells. These receptor sequences come from a man aged 18 to 29 in good health.

This clonotype was seen ten or more times. The J gene is TRBJ2-1, the V gene TRBV5-1; D not certain. The CDR3 is 15 amino acids. V was clipped by 3 bases and J by 4 bases, with 14 bases between them. In germline, CDR1 is SGHRS, CDR2 YFSETQ. For the CDR3, the DNA is TGCGCCAGCAGCTGGGATGTAACACTTTACAATGAGCAGTTCTTC. Residues: CASSWDVTLYNEQFF.

This clonotype is termed medium-sized. The J gene is TRBJ2-1, the V gene TRBV4-1; D is unclear. The CDR3 is 12 amino acids. V was clipped by 6 bases and J by 7 bases, with 10 bases between them. Per the germline V gene, CDR1 is MGHRA and CDR2 is YSYEKL. The CDR3 DNA reads as TGCGCCAGCAGTCAGGAGTTGAATGAGCAGTTCTTC. Translation: CASSQELNEQFF.

This clonotype came up many times. The V gene is TRBV14, the J gene TRBJ2-3; D perhaps matches TRBD2 (5 bases). Germline-derived CDR1 and CDR2 are SGHDN and FVKESK. There are 16 residues in the CDR3. Trimming pared 1 base from V and 5 bases from J, leaving 16 bases between. Written as DNA, the CDR3 is TGTGCCAGCAGCCAAGTAGGAGCGGTCCGGGGAGATACGCAGTATTTT. Its protein product is CASSQVGAVRGDTQYF.

This chain links TRBV24-1 with TRBJ2-2; no reliable D call. This CDR3 is built from 12 residues. V dropped 12 bases and J dropped 6 bases, with 13 bases sitting between them. The germline CDR1 and CDR2 sequences are KGHDR and SFDVKD. The CDR3 nucleotides read TGTGCCTGTCAGAAGGTGTCCGGGGAGCTGTTTTTT. Protein product: CACQKVSGELFF.

This clonotype occurred many times. The gene calls are TRBV7-6 and TRBJ2-3, with TRBD2 identical over 8 bases. Per germline, CDR1 SGHVS and CDR2 FNYEAQ. The J segment lost 1 base and the V segment lost 1 base, leaving 4 bases of the junction unmatched. The CDR3 has 16 residues. CDR3 amino acids: CASSLGPGGRTDTQYF. In nucleotides, the CDR3 is TGTGCCAGCAGCTTAGGCCCGGGAGGGCGCACAGATACGCAGTATTTT.

This clonotype has at least ten counts. The chain uses TRBV18 and TRBJ2-1; the match to TRBD1 covers 8 bases. CDR3 length: 15 residues. Germline trimming cut 6 bases from V and 8 bases from J; bases unmatched to any gene: 12. Germline CDR1 is KGHSH and CDR2 is LQKENI. The CDR3: CASSQTKTGADEQFF. In DNA form, the CDR3 reads TGTGCCAGCTCCCAAACTAAGACAGGGGCGGATGAGCAGTTCTTC.

In its sample, this clonotype was seen many times. J is TRBJ2-3 and V is TRBV10-2; D may be TRBD2 (6 bases). Germline values: CDR1 WSHSY, CDR2 SAAADI. Trimming removed 3 bases from V and 3 bases from J, with 7 bases in between. This CDR3 is 13 amino acids long. DNA for the CDR3: TGCGCCAGCAGTGAACGGGAGACAGATACGCAGTATTTT. Encoded protein: CASSERETDTQYF.

At least ten counts were recorded for this clonotype. The chain carries TRBV7-9 and TRBJ2-5; 7 positions match TRBD2. This CDR3 spans 15 amino acids. After removal of 5 bases from V and 5 bases from J, the junction contained 11 bases not matched to a gene. Per the germline V gene, CDR1 is SEHNR and CDR2 is FQNEAQ (reference sequence). CDR3 in DNA: TGTGCCAGCAGCCCTACTAGCGCCCAAGGGGAGACCCAGTACTTC. This encodes CASSPTSAQGETQYF.

This clonotype occurred many times. The genes are TRBV20-1 and TRBJ1-4; D not certain. CDR3 length: 13 amino acids. V gave up 4 bases and J gave up 4 bases, with 10 bases separating them. Germline CDR1 and CDR2: DFQATT and SNEGSKA (reference sequence). The CDR3 here is CSATRHLNEKLFF. CDR3 nucleotide sequence: TGCAGTGCTACGCGACACCTTAATGAAAAACTGTTTTTT.

At least ten counts were recorded for this clonotype. This chain connects TRBV21-1 to TRBJ2-1; TRBD2, as called in the table, went unchecked against the DNA. TRBV21-1 is assigned pseudogene status. This CDR3 comprises 16 residues. The CDR3 nucleotides are TGTGCCAGCAGCGCAAGACTAGCGGGAGGAGGGAATGAGCAGTTCTTC. Amino acid sequence: CASSARLAGGGNEQFF.

This clonotype was counted many times. In DNA, the CDR3 is TGTGCCAGCAGCCAACTTCTCTCGGGACTAGCGGCTAATGAGCAGTTCTTC. It specifies CASSQLLSGLAANEQFF. This rearrangement joins TRBV14 to TRBJ2-1; 11 bases align to TRBD2. The CDR3 is 17 residues long. CDR1 is SGHDN and CDR2 is FVKESK in the germline V gene. The ends lost 2 bases at V and 7 bases at J; junction bases unmatched: 10.

This clonotype showed up many times. The rearrangement uses TRBV20-1 and TRBJ2-5; 7 nucleotides line up with TRBD1. This CDR3 contains 14 residues. V was clipped by 5 bases and J by 3 bases; unmatched bases: 9. In germline, CDR1 is DFQATT, CDR2 SNEGSKA (reference sequence). The CDR3 DNA is TGCAGTGCTTCCCCGACAGGGTGGGAAGAGACCCAGTACTTC. Translating gives CSASPTGWEETQYF.

This clonotype was seen ten or more times. This chain connects TRBV12-3 or TRBV12-4 to TRBJ2-7; 7 bases fit TRBD2. After removal of 0 bases from V and 6 bases from J, the junction contained 17 bases not matched to a gene. The CDR3 length is 18 residues. As DNA, the CDR3 is TGTGCCAGCAGTTTAGCGGGGGGGAGGATGGCGAGGTTTGTCGAGCAGTACTTC. Residues: CASSLAGGRMARFVEQYF.

This clonotype was seen repeatedly, ten times or more. The V and J genes are TRBV20-1 and TRBJ1-1; tentative D call: TRBD1 (5 bases). V gave up 6 bases and J gave up 6 bases, with 17 bases separating them. The CDR3 extends over 13 amino acids. Germline-derived CDR1 and CDR2 are DFQATT and SNEGSKA (reference sequence). CDR3 DNA: TGCAGTGCCGACGGGGCCGCAAGCTCTGAAGCTTTCTTT. As protein: CSADGAASSEAFF.

The sample holds many counts of this clonotype. V gene TRBV6-1 combines with J gene TRBJ2-7; D not resolved. V dropped 6 bases and J dropped 4 bases, with 7 bases sitting between them. Germline-derived CDR1 and CDR2 are MNHNS and SASEGT. The CDR3 is 11 residues long. CDR3 region: CASSSPYEQYV. In DNA, the CDR3 is TGTGCCAGCAGCTCGCCGTACGAGCAGTACGTC.

This clonotype came up many times. The chain combines TRBV5-1 with TRBJ1-1; D is possibly TRBD1 (6 bases). Trimming pared 4 bases from V and 11 bases from J, leaving 27 bases between. The CDR3 is 16 residues long. Germline loops: CDR1 SGHRS, CDR2 YFSETQ. As DNA, the CDR3 is TGCGCCAGCAGCCTCGACCAAGGACGGGGGCTTTCTGGGGCTTTCTTT. Translation gives CASSLDQGRGLSGAFF.

This clonotype was observed many times. The chain combines TRBV10-3 with TRBJ2-2; either TRBD1 or TRBD2 may supply D (5 bases each). The germline V and J ends were trimmed by 3 bases and 4 bases, with 12 bases remaining between them. Germline V gene data show CDR1 as ENHRY and CDR2 as SYGVKD. This CDR3 has 15 amino acids. The CDR3 DNA is TGTGCCATCAGTGATGGGACGAAACTCACCGGGGAGCTGTTTTTT. Amino acid sequence: CAISDGTKLTGELFF.

This clonotype was counted at least ten times. The gene calls are TRBV28 and TRBJ2-3, with D unclear. This CDR3 has 14 amino acids. The germline V gene encodes CDR1 MDHEN and CDR2 SYDVKM. Trimming took 6 bases from V and 3 from J, leaving 13 bases between them. The CDR3 DNA reads as TGTGCCAGCAGCGCGAGGCAGCGAACAGATACGCAGTATTTT. It encodes CASSARQRTDTQYF. Full variable domain (remainder filled in from reference TRBV28 and TRBJ2-3): DVKVTQSSRYLVKRTGEKVFLECVQDMDHENMFWYRQDPGLGLRLIYFSYDVKMKEKGDIPEGYSVSREKKERFSLILESASTNQTSMYLCASSARQRTDTQYFGPGTRLTVL.

Many counts were recorded for this clonotype. The chain couples TRBV5-6 to TRBJ2-1; the match to TRBD2 covers 12 bases. This CDR3 spans 17 amino acids. Germline CDR1 SGHDT, CDR2 YYEEEE. Germline trimming cut 1 base from V and 7 bases from J; bases unmatched to any gene: 9. CDR3 sequence (DNA): TGTGCCAGCAGCTTGCGCCAACTAGCGGGAGGAAGTAATGAGCAGTTCTTC. Amino acids: CASSLRQLAGGSNEQFF.

This clonotype was seen at least ten times. The J gene is TRBJ1-4, the V gene TRBV5-1; the match to TRBD1 covers 10 bases. The CDR3 runs to 17 residues. CDR1 and CDR2 (germline): SGHRS, YFSETQ. V lost 4 bases to trimming and J lost 2 bases; unmatched junction nucleotides: 8. CDR3 in DNA: TGCGCCAGCAGCCGGGACAGGGGCCCTGGGACTAATGAAAAACTGTTTTTT. Protein: CASSRDRGPGTNEKLFF.

This clonotype was recorded at least ten times. The chain has TRBV29-1 and TRBJ1-1, with TRBD1 as a possible D gene (5 bases). Germline V CDR1 and CDR2: SQVTM, ANQGSEA. V dropped 7 bases and J dropped 3 bases, with 15 bases sitting between them. The CDR3 runs to 13 residues. The CDR3 DNA reads as TGCAGCGCCAGATGGGGAGGGGACACTGAAGCTTTCTTT. Translated: CSARWGGDTEAFF.

This clonotype was found many times. The gene calls are TRBV18 and TRBJ2-5; D is ambiguous. Per germline, CDR1 KGHSH and CDR2 LQKENI. The germline V and J ends were trimmed by 9 bases and 1 base, with 15 bases remaining between them. CDR3 size: 14 residues. The CDR3 nucleotides read TGTGCCAGTTCCTCTTCGGCCGGCCAAGAGACCCAGTACTTC. It translates to CASSSSAGQETQYF. Using reference TRBV18 and TRBJ2-5 for the parts outside the CDR3, the full variable domain is NAGVMQNPRHLVRRRGQEARLRCSPMKGHSHVYWYRQLPEEGLKFMVYLQKENIIDESGMPKERFSAEFPKEGPSILRIQQVVRGDSAAYFCASSSSAGQETQYFGPGTRLLVL.

This clonotype showed up many times. The chain is built from TRBV12-3 or TRBV12-4 and TRBJ1-2; 8 nucleotides align to TRBD1. CDR3 length: 14 residues. J was trimmed by 0 bases and V by 5 bases; bases with no gene match: 2. The DNA of the CDR3 is TGTGCCAGCAGTCAACAGGGGGCTAACTATGGCTACACCTTC. It specifies CASSQQGANYGYTF.

CDR3 bases: TGTGCCGGCCAGGGGACAGGGGGTCACACCGGGGAGCTGTTTTTT. It codes for CAGQGTGGHTGELFF. The rearrangement uses TRBV7-8 and TRBJ2-2, with 11 positions matching TRBD1. The CDR3 runs 15 residues. J was trimmed by 3 bases and V by 11 bases; bases with no gene match: 8. Germline V CDR1 and CDR2: SGHVS, FQNEAQ.

This clonotype was counted ten times or more. This rearrangement joins TRBV14 to TRBJ2-3; 10 bases agree with TRBD2. The V gene's germline CDR1 is SGHDN and CDR2 FVKESK. J was trimmed by 2 bases and V by 8 bases; bases with no gene match: 7. The CDR3 length is 15 residues. Written as DNA, the CDR3 is TGTGCCAGCCGCCGGACTAGCGGATTCACAGATACGCAGTATTTT. This encodes CASRRTSGFTDTQYF.

This clonotype appeared many times. CDR3 nucleotide sequence: TGTGCCAGCAGTACGACAGGGGGCGCCTACAATGAGCAGTTCTTC. Protein sequence: CASSTTGGAYNEQFF. This chain connects TRBV28 to TRBJ2-1; 10 bases agree with TRBD1. The CDR3 is made up of 15 amino acids. The V segment lost 5 bases and the J segment 2 bases; nucleotides outside the gene matches: 3. From germline, CDR1 is MDHEN and CDR2 SYDVKM.

This chain connects TRBV7-8 to TRBJ1-2; D perhaps matches TRBD1 (5 bases). This CDR3 contains 15 residues. V shed 5 bases and J shed 3 bases, with 16 bases lying between them. Looked up from germline, CDR1 is SGHVS and CDR2 is FQNEAQ. The CDR3 DNA reads as TGTGCCAGCAGCCGTTCCACCAGGGACGACTATGGCTACACCTTC. Its protein product is CASSRSTRDDYGYTF.

Comment on this clonotype: A much bigger clone sits one base away, suggesting this may be a read error. This CDR3 fails to terminate in the conserved phenylalanine or tryptophan, so it likely reflects a read error. The chain carries TRBV7-8 and TRBJ2-1, with D possibly being TRBD2 (6 bases). The CDR3 contains 16 residues. The V gene's germline CDR1 is SGHVS and CDR2 FQNEAQ. Trimming removed 2 bases from V and 1 base from J, with 12 bases in between. CDR3 sequence: CASSLFGGASYNEQFI. CDR3 DNA: TGTGCCAGCAGCTTATTCGGCGGGGCTTCCTACAATGAGCAGTTCATC.

This clonotype was seen ten or more times. The CDR3 DNA reads as TGTGCCAGCAGTTACCACCAATCGGGGCTAGCGGGAGAAGAGCAGTTCTTC. It specifies CASSYHQSGLAGEEQFF. The chain carries TRBV6-5 and TRBJ2-1; TRBD2 aligns across 10 bases. The germline V gene has CDR1 MNHEY and CDR2 SVGAGI. The trim removed 2 bases at V and 10 bases at J, leaving 14 bases unmatched. The CDR3 spans 17 residues.

This clonotype was detected many times. V usage is TRBV24-1 and J usage is TRBJ2-3; 10 bases agree with TRBD1. The length of the CDR3 is 16 residues. Germline CDR1 and CDR2: KGHDR and SFDVKD. With 5 bases clipped from V and 4 bases from J, the junction kept 8 bases outside the gene matches. Here the CDR3 DNA reads TGTGCCACCAGTGGTACGACAGGGGGCCTTGCAGATACGCAGTATTTT. This encodes CATSGTTGGLADTQYF.